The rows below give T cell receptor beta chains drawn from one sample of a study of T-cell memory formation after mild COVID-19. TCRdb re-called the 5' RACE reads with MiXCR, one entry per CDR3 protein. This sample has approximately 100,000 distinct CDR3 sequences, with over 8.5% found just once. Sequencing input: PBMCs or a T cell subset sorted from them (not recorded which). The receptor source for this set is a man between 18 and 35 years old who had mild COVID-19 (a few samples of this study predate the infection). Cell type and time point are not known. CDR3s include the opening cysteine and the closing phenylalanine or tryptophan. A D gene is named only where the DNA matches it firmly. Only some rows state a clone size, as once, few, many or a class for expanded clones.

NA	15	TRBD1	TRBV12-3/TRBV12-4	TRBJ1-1	TGTGCCAGCACTCCGGGACAGGGGGTGAACACTGAAGCTTTCTTT	CASTPGQGVNTEAFF
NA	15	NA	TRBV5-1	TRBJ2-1	TGCGCCAGCAGCTTAAGGGACGGGTCCTACAATGAGCAGTTCTTC	CASSLRDGSYNEQFF
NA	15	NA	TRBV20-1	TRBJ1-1	TGCAGTGCTAGAGATTGGGGGTACGAGAACACTGAAGCTTTCTTT	CSARDWGYENTEAFF
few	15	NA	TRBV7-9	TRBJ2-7	TGTGCCAGCAGCTTTGGGGGACGGAGCTCCTACGAGCAGTACTTC	CASSFGGRSSYEQYF
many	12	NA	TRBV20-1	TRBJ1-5	TGCAGGGCGGGAGGGGGGAATCAGCCCCAGCATTTT	CRAGGGNQPQHF
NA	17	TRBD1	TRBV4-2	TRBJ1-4	TGTGCCAGCAGCCAAGATCAGGGGGCCGGGGGCGATGAAAAACTGTTTTTT	CASSQDQGAGGDEKLFF
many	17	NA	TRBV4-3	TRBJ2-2	TGCGCCAGCAGCCAAGATTGGGGGGACAGTTACACCGGGGAGCTGTTTTTT	CASSQDWGDSYTGELFF
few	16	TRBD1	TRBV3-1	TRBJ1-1	TGTGCCAGCATTCCTTCGCAGGGGGCTCTTAACACTGAAGCTTTCTTT	CASIPSQGALNTEAFF
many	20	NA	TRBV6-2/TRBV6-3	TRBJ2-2	TGTGCCAGCAATCCAGGACACCCCGAACGTAAGCCTTCGAACACCGGGGAGCTGTTTTTT	CASNPGHPERKPSNTGELFF
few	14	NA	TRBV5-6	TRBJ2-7	TGTGCCAGCAGCTTGATACAGGTCCCTGACGAGCAGTACTTC	CASSLIQVPDEQYF
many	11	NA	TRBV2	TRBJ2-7	TGTGCCACGAGAGGTACCTACGAGCAGTACTTC	CATRGTYEQYF
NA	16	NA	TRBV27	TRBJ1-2	TGTGCCAGCAGTTTATCTTTTTGGGTCCCGAAGTATGGCTACACCTTC	CASSLSFWVPKYGYTF
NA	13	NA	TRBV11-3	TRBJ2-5	TGTGCCAGCAGCTTAGAGGGCCGGGAGACCCAGTACTTC	CASSLEGRETQYF
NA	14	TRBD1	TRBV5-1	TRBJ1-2	TGCGCCAGCGCCGGGACAGGAGACTCTATCGGCTACACCTTC	CASAGTGDSIGYTF
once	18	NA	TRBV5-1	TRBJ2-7	TGCGCCAGCAGCTTGCACCCTAGTACCGGGACGGCCTCCTACGAGCAGTACTTC	CASSLHPSTGTASYEQYF
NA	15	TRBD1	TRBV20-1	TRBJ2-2	TGCAGTGCTAGAGCCTCAGGGGGCGTGACCGGGGAGCTGTTTTTT	CSARASGGVTGELFF
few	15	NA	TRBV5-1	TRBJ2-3	TGCGCCAGCAGCTTGGAGGGGTGGGGCACAGATACGCAGTATTTT	CASSLEGWGTDTQYF
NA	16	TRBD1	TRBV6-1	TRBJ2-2	TGTGCCAGCAGTGAACACAGGGGGCTCGGCACCGGGGAGCTGTTTTTT	CASSEHRGLGTGELFF
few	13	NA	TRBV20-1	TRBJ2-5	TGCAGTGCTCCGAGGGGATACCAAGAGACCCAGTACTTC	CSAPRGYQETQYF
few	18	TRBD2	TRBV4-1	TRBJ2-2	TGCGCCAGCAGCCATAATTTTAGAGTCGGGGGGAAAACCGGGGAGCTGTTTTTT	CASSHNFRVGGKTGELFF
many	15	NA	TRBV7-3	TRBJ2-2	TGTGCCAGCAGTCAGCGGACTGCGAACACCGGGGAGCTGTTTTTT	CASSQRTANTGELFF
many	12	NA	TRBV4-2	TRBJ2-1	TGTGCCAGCAGCCAAGATGGTAATGAGCAGTTCTTC	CASSQDGNEQFF
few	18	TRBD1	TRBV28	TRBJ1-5	TGTGCCAGCAGCTCCCCGCCGGGACAGGGGGTGGTAGGTCAGCCCCAGCATTTT	CASSSPPGQGVVGQPQHF
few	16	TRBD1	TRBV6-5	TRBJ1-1	TGTGCCAGCAGTTACGCTCCGGGACAGGTATATGAAGGAGCTTTCTTT	CASSYAPGQVYEGAFF
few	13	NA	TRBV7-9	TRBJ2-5	TGTGCCAGCAGCTTAAGCAGCGAAGAGACCCAGTACTTC	CASSLSSEETQYF
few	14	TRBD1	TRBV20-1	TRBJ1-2	TGCAGTGCTAGAGCCGGACAGGGGAGAGATGGCTACACCTTC	CSARAGQGRDGYTF
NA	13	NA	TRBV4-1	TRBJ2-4	TGCGCCAGCTCCCGGTCCCCCGGGGACATTCAGTACTTC	CASSRSPGDIQYF
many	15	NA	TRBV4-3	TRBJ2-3	TGCGCCAGCAGCATCGCGACTACTTACACAGATACGCAGTATTTT	CASSIATTYTDTQYF
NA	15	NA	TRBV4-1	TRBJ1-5	TGCGCCAGCAGCCAACGGGCGTTTAGCAATCAGCCCCAGCATTTT	CASSQRAFSNQPQHF
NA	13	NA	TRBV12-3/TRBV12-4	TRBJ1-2	TGTGCCAGCAGTCCCGTGGGAGAACCTGGCTACACCTTC	CASSPVGEPGYTF